A single sample is the source of the 27 T cell receptor beta chains below, sequenced in a study of response to subunit inactivated influenza vaccine. TCRdb re-analysed the RT-PCR reads in MiXCR, keeping a single row per CDR3 protein. The data contain about 800,000 distinct CDR3 sequences, over 20% of them seen just once; the ten biggest clones take up roughly a tenth. The material sequenced was PBMCs from blood, taken approximately 5 days after vaccination. All receptors come from a man in his fifties or sixties who received an inactivated influenza vaccine.

This clonotype has a handful of counts. This chain uses TRBV20-1 with TRBJ2-1; D perhaps matches TRBD2 (6 bases). Trimming removed 7 bases from V and 5 bases from J, with 15 bases in between. From germline, CDR1 is DFQATT and CDR2 SNEGSKA (reference sequence). This CDR3 comprises 13 residues. DNA of the CDR3: TGCAGTGTCGCCGGGACTGTAAACAATGAGCAGTTCTTC. Translating gives CSVAGTVNNEQFF.

This clonotype has more than one count but fewer than ten. The V gene is TRBV12-3 or TRBV12-4, the J gene TRBJ2-7; 8 nucleotides agree with TRBD1. The J segment lost 1 base and the V segment lost 6 bases, leaving 8 bases of the junction unmatched. The CDR3 covers 15 residues. The CDR3 loop reads CASRLAGQGSYEQYF. The CDR3 DNA reads as TGTGCCAGCAGGCTAGCCGGACAGGGATCCTACGAGCAGTACTTC.

The CDR3 region has the DNA TGTGCCAGCAGTGAACTTAGCGGGCGGGCCTACGAGCAGTACTTC. Encoded protein: CASSELSGRAYEQYF. The chain links TRBV2 to TRBJ2-7, with TRBD2 matching 7 bases. The length of the CDR3 is 15 residues. J lost 2 bases, V lost 2 bases, and 6 bases had no gene match. CDR1 and CDR2 from the germline V gene are SNHLY and FYNNEI.

The chain is built from TRBV27 and TRBJ2-5; TRBD2 matches at 13 bases. V trimming: 4 bases; J trimming: 3 bases; junction bases outside the gene matches: 2. Per the germline V gene, CDR1 is MNHEY and CDR2 is SMNVEV (reference sequence). The CDR3 spans 15 residues. As DNA, the CDR3 is TGTGCCAGCAGTTCGGGACTAGCGGGAAAAGAGACCCAGTACTTC. Amino acids: CASSSGLAGKETQYF.

This clonotype turned up a few times. This chain uses TRBV10-3 with TRBJ2-2; D is unresolved. Trimming removed 1 base at V and 1 base at J, with 19 bases between. The CDR3 has 19 residues. CDR1 and CDR2 (germline): ENHRY, SYGVKD. The chain's CDR3 is CAISELWLHGNRNTGELFF. Written as DNA, the CDR3 is TGTGCCATCAGTGAGTTATGGCTCCACGGTAATCGGAACACCGGGGAGCTGTTTTTT.

The V and J genes are TRBV7-9 and TRBJ2-1; D ambiguous. The CDR3 extends over 12 amino acids. The germline V gene encodes CDR1 SEHNR and CDR2 FQNEAQ (reference sequence). With 4 bases removed from V and 6 bases from J, the gap between germline ends came to 7 bases. DNA for the CDR3: TGTGCCAGCAGCTCTAGACTCAATGAGCAGTTCTTC. It specifies CASSSRLNEQFF. Drawing the rest from reference TRBV7-9 and TRBJ2-1, the complete variable domain is DTGVSQNPRHKITKRGQNVTFRCDPISEHNRLYWYRQTLGQGPEFLTYFQNEAQLEKSRLLSDRFSAERPKGSFSTLEIQRTEQGDSAMYLCASSSRLNEQFFGPGTRLTVL.

This clonotype came up a few times. The rearrangement uses TRBV15 and TRBJ2-1; D may be TRBD1 (7 bases). The CDR3 contains 17 residues. Looked up from germline, CDR1 is LNHNV and CDR2 is YYDKDF (reference sequence). The V and J ends lost 5 bases and 6 bases respectively, with 23 bases between them. The DNA of the CDR3 is TGTGCCACCAGCGCTCCACTACTAGCAGGGGGGATCAATGAGCAGTTCTTC. Amino acids: CATSAPLLAGGINEQFF.

This clonotype was observed at least ten times. The V gene is TRBV12-3 or TRBV12-4, the J gene TRBJ2-3; 9 bases are a match to TRBD2. This CDR3 has 16 residues. V gave up 2 bases and J gave up 0 bases; unmatched junction bases: 3. The CDR3 spells CASSLLAGTSTDTQYF. The CDR3 bases are TGTGCCAGCAGTTTACTAGCGGGAACTAGCACAGATACGCAGTATTTT.

The V and J genes are TRBV20-1 and TRBJ1-1; no definite D call. Germline-derived CDR1 and CDR2 are DFQATT and SNEGSKA (reference sequence). Trimming took off 5 bases at V and 5 bases at J, with 15 bases between the two ends. The CDR3 is 13 residues long. The DNA of the CDR3 is TGCAGTGCTGGTAGGACGTCGGTGACTGAAGCTTTCTTT. It encodes CSAGRTSVTEAFF.

V and J are TRBV12-3 or TRBV12-4 and TRBJ2-7; D may be TRBD1 or TRBD2 (7 bases each). The CDR3 runs to 15 residues. V shed 6 bases and J shed 6 bases, with 21 bases lying between them. CDR3 in amino acids: CASSPGGGGGGEQYF. The CDR3 nucleotides read TGTGCCAGCAGCCCAGGAGGAGGGGGCGGGGGCGAGCAGTACTTC.

CDR3 region: CASSRTGGADTGELFF. For the CDR3, the DNA is TGCGCCAGCAGCAGAACAGGGGGCGCGGACACCGGGGAGCTGTTTTTT. The V and J genes are TRBV5-1 and TRBJ2-2; 9 bases match TRBD1. The CDR3 is 16 amino acids. In germline, CDR1 is SGHRS, CDR2 YFSETQ. V trimming: 4 bases; J trimming: 3 bases; junction bases outside the gene matches: 7.

This chain links TRBV5-1 with TRBJ1-6; a possible D gene is TRBD1 (5 bases). The V and J ends lost 0 bases and 0 bases respectively, with 7 bases between them. The CDR3 runs to 16 residues. Germline CDR1 is SGHRS and CDR2 is YFSETQ. The CDR3 coding sequence is TGCGCCAGCAGCTTGGCGGGGGGCTCCTATAATTCACCCCTCCACTTT. Protein sequence: CASSLAGGSYNSPLHF. The full variable domain, with the rest looked up from reference TRBV5-1 and TRBJ1-6, is KAGVTQTPRYLIKTRGQQVTLSCSPISGHRSVSWYQQTPGQGLQFLFEYFSETQRNKGNFPGRFSGRQFSNSRSEMNVSTLELGDSALYLCASSLAGGSYNSPLHFGNGTRLTVT.

J is TRBJ2-7 and V is TRBV20-1, with 8 bases lining up with TRBD1. CDR1 is DFQATT and CDR2 is SNEGSKA in the germline V gene (reference sequence). The CDR3 is 15 residues long. Losses at the gene ends were 6 bases for V and 6 bases for J; bases not matched to a gene: 16. This CDR3 reads CSAKQQGGGAFEQYF. The CDR3, as DNA: TGCAGTGCCAAACAACAGGGGGGTGGGGCGTTCGAGCAGTACTTC.

The rearrangement joins TRBV5-1 to TRBJ2-5; no clear D gene. The ends were cut back, 1 base at V and 3 bases at J, with 13 bases in the middle. Per the germline V gene, CDR1 is SGHRS and CDR2 is YFSETQ. The CDR3 runs to 15 residues. CDR3 protein: CASSLLSTPEETQYF. In DNA, the CDR3 is TGCGCCAGCAGCTTGTTGAGTACTCCTGAAGAGACCCAGTACTTC. Complete variable domain (other parts from reference TRBV5-1 and TRBJ2-5): KAGVTQTPRYLIKTRGQQVTLSCSPISGHRSVSWYQQTPGQGLQFLFEYFSETQRNKGNFPGRFSGRQFSNSRSEMNVSTLELGDSALYLCASSLLSTPEETQYFGPGTRLLVL.

The chain couples TRBV27 to TRBJ1-4; 9 bases match TRBD1. The CDR3 extends over 16 amino acids. Trimming at V came to 6 bases and at J to 8 bases, leaving 13 bases not matched to a gene. From germline, CDR1 is MNHEY and CDR2 SMNVEV (reference sequence). The CDR3 spells CASSQGWTGEGEKLFF. The CDR3 DNA follows: TGTGCCAGCAGCCAAGGGTGGACAGGGGAGGGGGAAAAACTGTTTTTT.

The J gene is TRBJ2-3, the V gene TRBV28; perhaps D is TRBD1 or TRBD2 (5 bases each). Trimming left V 3 bases short and J 6 bases short, with 16 bases between. CDR3 length: 15 amino acids. The V gene's germline CDR1 is MDHEN and CDR2 SYDVKM. The CDR3 DNA is TGTGCCAGCAGTTTTCGGGACCTCCGTAGGGATACGCAGTATTTT. Amino acids: CASSFRDLRRDTQYF.

J is TRBJ1-2 and V is TRBV7-8; TRBD1 is a possible D gene (6 bases). Germline lookup yields CDR1 SGHVS and CDR2 FQNEAQ. The ends were cut back, 1 base at V and 0 bases at J, with 15 bases in the middle. The CDR3 extends over 17 amino acids. CDR3 DNA: TGTGCCAGCAGCTTAGTTACCGGGGCAGGGGCTAACTATGGCTACACCTTC. This encodes CASSLVTGAGANYGYTF.

V gene TRBV5-5 combines with J gene TRBJ2-1; tentatively, D is TRBD2 (7 bases). The CDR3 length is 16 residues. The V gene lost 1 base and the J gene lost 3 bases, with 14 bases spanning the gap. Germline CDR1 SGHKS, CDR2 YYEKEE (reference sequence). This chain's CDR3 is CASSLIGGGRYNEQFF. DNA for the CDR3: TGTGCCAGCAGCTTGATCGGCGGGGGCCGCTACAATGAGCAGTTCTTC. The variable domain in full, with the rest retrieved from reference TRBV5-5 and TRBJ2-1, is DAGVTQSPTHLIKTRGQQVTLRCSPISGHKSVSWYQQVLGQGPQFIFQYYEKEERGRGNFPDRFSARQFPNYSSELNVNALLLGDSALYLCASSLIGGGRYNEQFFGPGTRLTVL.

A few counts support this clonotype. The rearrangement joins TRBV2 to TRBJ1-3; D possibly corresponds to TRBD1 (5 bases). CDR3 size: 16 residues. The ends were cut back, 2 bases at V and 0 bases at J, with 11 bases in the middle. CDR1 and CDR2 from the germline V gene are SNHLY and FYNNEI. CDR3 bases: TGTGCCAGCAGTGAACGCAGGGCAGCCTCTGGAAACACCATATATTTT. Translation: CASSERRAASGNTIYF.

The CDR3 is CASSPGGWQPQHF. In DNA, the CDR3 is TGTGCCAGCAGTCCAGGGGGGTGGCAGCCCCAGCATTTT. This chain links TRBV28 with TRBJ1-5, with 7 positions matching TRBD1. The CDR3 is 13 amino acids. Germline V gene data show CDR1 as MDHEN and CDR2 as SYDVKM. J gave up 7 bases and V 5 bases, and 5 bases lay outside the gene matches.

This clonotype came up a few times. The chain has TRBV5-1 and TRBJ2-7; D is possibly TRBD2 (6 bases). V lost 1 base, J lost 1 base, and 12 bases lay in between. The CDR3 extends over 15 amino acids. Germline V gene lookup returns CDR1 SGHRS and CDR2 YFSETQ. For the CDR3, the DNA is TGCGCCAGCAGCTTGCAGCAGGGAGGATCCTACGAGCAGTACTTC. Protein product: CASSLQQGGSYEQYF.

This clonotype was recorded a few times. The V gene is TRBV7-3, the J gene TRBJ2-1; D is possibly TRBD2 (6 bases). Germline CDR1 is SGHTA and CDR2 is FQGTGA. The CDR3 sequence is 14 residues long. V lost 6 bases and J lost 8, with 17 bases in between. The CDR3 sequence is CASRQGRGGDEQFF. CDR3 sequence (DNA): TGTGCCAGCAGACAAGGGCGGGGTGGGGATGAGCAGTTCTTC.

In its sample, this clonotype was seen many times. The CDR3 DNA follows: TGCGCCAGCAGCCAAGGTGAAAACAGGGGGTCACCCCTCCACTTT. Its protein product is CASSQGENRGSPLHF. The chain links TRBV4-3 to TRBJ1-6; 8 bases fit TRBD1. Germline V gene sequence: CDR1 LGHNA, CDR2 YSLEER. The junction had 6 bases not matched to a gene; V was cut back by 1 base and J by 10 bases. The CDR3 is made up of 15 amino acids.

The V gene is TRBV10-3, the J gene TRBJ2-7; D possibly corresponds to TRBD2 (5 bases). Germline V gene sequence: CDR1 ENHRY, CDR2 SYGVKD. This CDR3 spans 12 amino acids. Trimming took off 2 bases at V and 3 bases at J, with 5 bases between the two ends. CDR3 region: CAISEEGYEQYF. CDR3 in DNA: TGTGCCATCAGTGAGGAGGGCTACGAGCAGTACTTC.

This clonotype was detected only a few times. The chain uses TRBV7-2 and TRBJ2-2; possible D gene TRBD2, 6 bases. The V end was cut by 6 bases, the J end by 2 bases, with 10 bases between. Germline-derived CDR1 and CDR2 are SGHTA and FQGNSA. The CDR3 runs to 14 residues. The DNA of the CDR3 is TGTGCCAGCAGTTGGGGGACTAACACCGGGGAGCTGTTTTTT. This codes for CASSWGTNTGELFF.

The chain uses TRBV12-3 or TRBV12-4 and TRBJ2-5, with TRBD1 matching over 10 bases. The V and J ends lost 3 bases and 3 bases, in that order; junction bases with no gene match: 7. The CDR3 has 16 amino acids. Written as DNA, the CDR3 is TGTGCCAGCAGTTTGGGACAGGGGTTGGTCGAAGAGACCCAGTACTTC. Its protein is CASSLGQGLVEETQYF.

V usage is TRBV6-4 and J usage is TRBJ1-1; D is uncertain. The CDR3 consists of 13 residues. Germline lookup yields CDR1 MRHNA and CDR2 SNTAGT. V lost 4 bases and J 2 bases, leaving 8 bases between the germline ends. CDR3 residues: CASSGNVNTEAFF. DNA for the CDR3: TGTGCCAGCAGTGGAAACGTCAACACTGAAGCTTTCTTT.